The TCR beta chain described here comes from a study of blood T cell repertoires in COVID-19. Study-level background: The United States, Italy and Spain supplied acute and convalescent COVID-19 samples. Sample material is recorded as cDNA or gDNA derived from T cells, B-cell-depleted T cells, or PBMCs.

Per the original data handling: Researchers report that nucleated cell counts were estimated from reference gene primer amplification. The method was immunoSEQ multiplex PCR; TCRdb's version includes in-frame clones alone and lacks a portion of them. V and J calls and clone size are given by that table; D and trimming were obtained from the DNA. The repertoire holds about 75,000 clones, with approximately 88% as singletons. CDR1 and CDR2 (germline): LNHDA, SQIVND (reference sequence). The trim removed 6 bases at V and 6 bases at J, leaving 5 bases unmatched. CDR3 length equals 13 residues. Comments on this clone: The same CDR3 arises from other DNA sequences in this sample as well.

This chain joins TRBV19 and TRBJ1-5; 7 bases agree with TRBD1. Sequences were obtained from peripheral blood. This receptor was identified in a human donor in a cohort sampled during active COVID-19. In nucleotides, the CDR3 is TGTGCCAGTAGCGACAGGGTCGGTCAGCCCCAGCATTTT. Translation: CASSDRVGQPQHF.